The clone carrying this T cell receptor (beta chain) was observed a single time. Only in-frame clones appear in the TCRdb table, and some are missing; sequencing was by immunoSEQ multiplex PCR. The data show roughly 250,000 clones, more than 75% seen once. This entry comes from a study of blood T cell repertoires in COVID-19. Study information: Samples taken during acute and convalescent COVID-19 were collected in the United States, Italy and Spain.

The CDR3 extends over 14 amino acids. Trimming took 4 bases from V and 3 from J; bases not matched to a gene: 6. Germline V gives CDR1 SGHRS, CDR2 YFSETQ. This chain joins TRBV5-1 and TRBJ1-1; TRBD1 aligns across 7 bases. The TCR was taken from a man in his forties who had recovered from COVID-19. The specimen was peripheral blood. The CDR3 bases are TGCGCCAGCAGCGTGACAGGGTGGGACACTGAAGCTTTCTTT. Translating it yields CASSVTGWDTEAFF.